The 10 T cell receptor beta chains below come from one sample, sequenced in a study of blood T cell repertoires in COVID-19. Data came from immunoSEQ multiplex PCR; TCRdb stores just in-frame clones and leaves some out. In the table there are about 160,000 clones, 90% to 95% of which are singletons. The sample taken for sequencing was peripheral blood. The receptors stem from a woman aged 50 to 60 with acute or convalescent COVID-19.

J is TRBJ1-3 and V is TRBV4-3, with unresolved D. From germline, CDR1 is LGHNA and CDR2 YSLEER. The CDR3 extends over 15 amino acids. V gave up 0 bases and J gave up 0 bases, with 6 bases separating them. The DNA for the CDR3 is TGCGCCAGCAGCCAAGAACTTAGCTCTGGAAACACCATATATTTT. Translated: CASSQELSSGNTIYF.

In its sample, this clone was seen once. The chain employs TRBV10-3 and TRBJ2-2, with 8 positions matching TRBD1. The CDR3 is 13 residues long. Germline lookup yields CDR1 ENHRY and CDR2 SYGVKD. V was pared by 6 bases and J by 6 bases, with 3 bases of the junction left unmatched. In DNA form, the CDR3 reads TGTGCCATCAGGGACAGGGAATCCGGGGAGCTGTTTTTT. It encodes CAIRDRESGELFF.

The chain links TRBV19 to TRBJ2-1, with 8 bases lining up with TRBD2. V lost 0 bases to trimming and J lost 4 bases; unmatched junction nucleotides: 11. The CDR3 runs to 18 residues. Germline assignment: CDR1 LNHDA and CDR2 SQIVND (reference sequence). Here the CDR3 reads CASSIDLSGTRAYNEQFF. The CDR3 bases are TGTGCCAGTAGTATAGATCTATCCGGGACTAGAGCGTACAATGAGCAGTTCTTC.

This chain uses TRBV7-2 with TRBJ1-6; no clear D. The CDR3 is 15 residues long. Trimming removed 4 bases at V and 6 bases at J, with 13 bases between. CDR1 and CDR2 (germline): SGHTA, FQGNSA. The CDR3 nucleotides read TGTGCCAGCAGCTCCCGATCTTCGGGTAATTCACCCCTCCACTTT. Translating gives CASSSRSSGNSPLHF.

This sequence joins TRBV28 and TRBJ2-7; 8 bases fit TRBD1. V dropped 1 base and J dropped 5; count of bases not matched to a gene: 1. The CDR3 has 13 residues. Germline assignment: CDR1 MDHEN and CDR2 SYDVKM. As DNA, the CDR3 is TGTGCCAGCAGTTTATTACAGGGGGACGAGCAGTACTTC. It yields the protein CASSLLQGDEQYF. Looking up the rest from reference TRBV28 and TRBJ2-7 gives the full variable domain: DVKVTQSSRYLVKRTGEKVFLECVQDMDHENMFWYRQDPGLGLRLIYFSYDVKMKEKGDIPEGYSVSREKKERFSLILESASTNQTSMYLCASSLLQGDEQYFGPGTRLTVT.

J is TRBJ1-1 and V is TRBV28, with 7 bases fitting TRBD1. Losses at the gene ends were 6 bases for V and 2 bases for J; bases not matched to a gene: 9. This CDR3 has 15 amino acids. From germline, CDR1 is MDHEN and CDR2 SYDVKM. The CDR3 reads CASSRLGQLNTEAFF. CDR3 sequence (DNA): TGTGCCAGCAGCCGACTGGGACAGCTAAACACTGAAGCTTTCTTT.

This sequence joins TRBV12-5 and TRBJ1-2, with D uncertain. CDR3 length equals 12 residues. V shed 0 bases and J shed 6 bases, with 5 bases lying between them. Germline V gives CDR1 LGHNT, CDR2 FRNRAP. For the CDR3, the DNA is TGTGCTAGTGGTTTGGTATTAGATGGCTACACCTTC. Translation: CASGLVLDGYTF.

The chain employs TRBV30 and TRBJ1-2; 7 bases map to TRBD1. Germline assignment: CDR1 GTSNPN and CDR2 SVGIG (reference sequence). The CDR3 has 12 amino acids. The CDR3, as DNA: TGTGCACGACTTACAGGGGCAAATGGCTACACCTTC. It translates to CARLTGANGYTF.

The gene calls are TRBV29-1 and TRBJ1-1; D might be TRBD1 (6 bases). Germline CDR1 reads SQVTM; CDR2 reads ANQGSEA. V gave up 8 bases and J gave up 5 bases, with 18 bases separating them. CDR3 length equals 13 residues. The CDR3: CSTHGQGWTEAFF. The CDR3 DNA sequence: TGCAGCACCCATGGGCAGGGGTGGACTGAAGCTTTCTTT.

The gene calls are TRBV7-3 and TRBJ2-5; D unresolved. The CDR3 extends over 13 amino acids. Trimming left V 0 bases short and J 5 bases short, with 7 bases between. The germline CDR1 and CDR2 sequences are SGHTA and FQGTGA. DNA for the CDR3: TGTGCCAGCAGCTTAACATTCGGGGAGACCCAGTACTTC. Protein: CASSLTFGETQYF.